Shown below are 30 T cell receptor beta chains from a single sample sequenced in a study of shared clonotypes between healthy human individuals. Some clones are missing from TCRdb's copy, which holds only in-frame ones; the method was immunoSEQ multiplex PCR. There are about 980,000 clones in the sample; about three quarters occur only once, and approximately 1.5% lies in the top ten. Sequenced: memory CD4+ T cells sorted from blood. As for subset: CD45RA-negative fraction. Every receptor here comes from a young man in good health.

V usage is TRBV10-2 and J usage is TRBJ2-5; D remains unclear. The CDR3 has 15 residues. Germline values: CDR1 WSHSY, CDR2 SAAADI. Trimming shortened V by 4 bases and J by 3 bases, and 15 bases separated the two germline ends. CDR3 in DNA: TGCGCCAGCAGTGGCTACCCTCCCCTCGAAGAGACCCAGTACTTC. Translation: CASSGYPPLEETQYF.

The V call is TRBV11-2, the J call TRBJ2-7, with D unclear. This CDR3 has 13 residues. CDR1 is SGHAT, CDR2 FQNNGV, per germline. Trimming took off 1 base at V and 7 bases at J, with 11 bases between the two ends. CDR3 sequence (DNA): TGTGCCAGCAGCTTAGGGTCCGTGGGAGAGCAGTACTTC. This gives the protein CASSLGSVGEQYF.

The chain combines TRBV6-1 with TRBJ1-5; unclear D gene. The CDR3 is made up of 13 amino acids. Trimming took 7 bases from V and 4 from J, leaving 11 bases between them. Germline values: CDR1 MNHNS, CDR2 SASEGT. The DNA of the CDR3 is TGTGCCAGCATTAGAGAGAATAATCAGCCCCAGCATTTT. Translated, it gives CASIRENNQPQHF.

V usage is TRBV9 and J usage is TRBJ1-4, with 8 positions matching TRBD1. Germline CDR1 reads SGDLS; CDR2 reads YYNGEE. V lost 3 bases and J lost 2; bases outside the gene matches: 6. The CDR3 consists of 16 residues. CDR3 sequence (DNA): TGTGCCAGCAGCGCCGGCCGACAGGGGACTAATGAAAAACTGTTTTTT. Its translation: CASSAGRQGTNEKLFF.

This clone has just a few counts. V and J are TRBV30 and TRBJ2-5; 13 bases match TRBD2. The CDR3 loop spans 15 amino acids. Losses at the gene ends were 3 bases for V and 2 bases for J; bases not matched to a gene: 3. Germline V gene lookup returns CDR1 GTSNPN and CDR2 SVGIG (reference sequence). The CDR3 nucleotides read TGTGCCTGGAGGCCGGGACTAGCGGGACAAGAGACCCAGTACTTC. Translation gives CAWRPGLAGQETQYF.

As for this clone: This same CDR3 is encoded by further DNA sequences in the sample. The CDR3 DNA is TGCGCCAGCAGCCCAGACAGGGCCTACGAGCAGTACTTC. As protein: CASSPDRAYEQYF. This chain connects TRBV5-1 to TRBJ2-7; 7 bases agree with TRBD1. CDR1 and CDR2 (germline): SGHRS, YFSETQ. V lost 4 bases, J lost 2 bases, and 3 bases stayed unmatched. The length of the CDR3 is 13 residues.

This rearrangement joins TRBV2 to TRBJ1-1, with D maybe TRBD1 (5 bases). The germline CDR1 and CDR2 sequences are SNHLY and FYNNEI. Between the trimmed V and J ends, which lost 3 bases and 5 bases, there was a span of 10 bases. CDR3 length: 13 residues. CDR3: CASSDREGTEAFF. The CDR3 coding sequence is TGTGCCAGCAGTGACAGGGAGGGGACTGAAGCTTTCTTT.

The rearrangement links TRBV5-1 to TRBJ2-1; 8 bases match TRBD2. CDR1 and CDR2 (germline): SGHRS, YFSETQ. The V and J ends lost 4 bases and 4 bases, in that order; junction bases with no gene match: 13. The CDR3 runs 17 residues. CDR3 loop: CASSQRVTSGGYNEQFF. The CDR3, as DNA: TGCGCCAGCAGCCAAAGGGTTACTAGCGGCGGTTACAATGAGCAGTTCTTC. Supplemented by reference TRBV5-1 and TRBJ2-1, the full variable domain reads KAGVTQTPRYLIKTRGQQVTLSCSPISGHRSVSWYQQTPGQGLQFLFEYFSETQRNKGNFPGRFSGRQFSNSRSEMNVSTLELGDSALYLCASSQRVTSGGYNEQFFGPGTRLTVL.

This rearrangement joins TRBV4-3 to TRBJ2-2; D might be TRBD2 (6 bases). Germline V gene lookup returns CDR1 LGHNA and CDR2 YSLEER. The length of the CDR3 is 14 residues. V lost 2 bases, J lost 6 bases, and 10 bases lay in between. CDR3 region: CASSQWREAGELFF. CDR3 nucleotides: TGCGCCAGCAGCCAATGGAGGGAGGCCGGGGAGCTGTTTTTT.

The chain recombines TRBV10-3 with TRBJ2-1, with TRBD2 matching 8 bases. V lost 2 bases and J lost 7; bases outside the gene matches: 10. The CDR3 spans 16 residues. Germline CDR1 and CDR2: ENHRY and SYGVKD. The CDR3 protein is CAISEPAGGPRNEQFF. In DNA, the CDR3 is TGTGCCATCAGTGAGCCTGCGGGGGGACCCCGTAATGAGCAGTTCTTC.

J is TRBJ1-5 and V is TRBV18; a weak D match, TRBD1 (6 bases). The V gene's germline CDR1 is KGHSH and CDR2 LQKENI. V dropped 3 bases and J dropped 7 bases, with 16 bases sitting between them. The CDR3 has 15 amino acids. As DNA, the CDR3 is TGTGCCAGCTCACCCCAAAGGCAGGGGAACCAGCCCCAGCATTTT. Residues: CASSPQRQGNQPQHF.

The rearrangement uses TRBV29-1 and TRBJ2-7, with a possible D match to TRBD1 (6 bases). Trimming pared 3 bases from V and 1 base from J, leaving 13 bases between. Germline V gene data show CDR1 as SQVTM and CDR2 as ANQGSEA. The CDR3 extends over 14 amino acids. As DNA, the CDR3 is TGCAGCGTTGATTTCGGCAGGGGATCCTACGAGCAGTACTTC. Protein: CSVDFGRGSYEQYF.

The table lists this clone with a few counts. The chain joins TRBV30 to TRBJ1-1; a weak D match, TRBD1 (5 bases). Between the trimmed V and J ends, which lost 4 bases and 1 base, there was a span of 13 bases. This CDR3 region has 14 residues. CDR1 is GTSNPN, CDR2 SVGIG, per germline (reference sequence). CDR3 protein: CAWIPRVKNTEAFF. CDR3 nucleotides: TGTGCCTGGATTCCCAGGGTTAAGAACACTGAAGCTTTCTTT.

The rearrangement uses TRBV6-6 and TRBJ2-1, with D possibly TRBD2 on 6 matching bases. The V gene lost 5 bases and the J gene lost 4 bases, with 12 bases spanning the gap. The germline gives CDR1 MNHNY, CDR2 SVGAGI (reference sequence). This CDR3 is 14 amino acids long. CDR3 region: CASSQEGIYNEQFF. As DNA, the CDR3 is TGTGCCAGCAGTCAGGAGGGGATTTACAATGAGCAGTTCTTC.

This rearrangement joins TRBV11-3 to TRBJ2-7, with no clear D. The CDR3 has 13 amino acids. Looked up from germline, CDR1 is SGHNT and CDR2 is YENEEA. Trimming removed 2 bases at V and 4 bases at J, with 9 bases between. The CDR3 is CASSLKPGYEQYF. DNA of the CDR3: TGTGCCAGCAGCTTAAAACCCGGGTACGAGCAGTACTTC. The whole variable domain, remainder taken from reference TRBV11-3 and TRBJ2-7, is EAGVVQSPRYKIIEKKQPVAFWCNPISGHNTLYWYLQNLGQGPELLIRYENEEAVDDSQLPKDRFSAERLKGVDSTLKIQPAELGDSAVYLCASSLKPGYEQYFGPGTRLTVT.

CDR3 amino acids: CASSPLWGNGYTF. The CDR3 bases are TGTGCCAGCAGCCCGCTGTGGGGCAATGGCTACACCTTC. V and J are TRBV7-9 and TRBJ1-2, with a weak D call TRBD1 (5 bases). Trimming cost V 5 bases and J 6 bases, with 13 bases left between them. From germline, CDR1 is SEHNR and CDR2 FQNEAQ (reference sequence). The CDR3 sequence is 13 residues long.

The chain carries TRBV6-5 and TRBJ1-5; D unresolved. This CDR3 comprises 15 residues. V lost 7 bases to trimming and J lost 2 bases, with 15 bases between them. Germline V gene lookup returns CDR1 MNHEY and CDR2 SVGAGI. CDR3 sequence reads: CASNPTTSRNQPQHF. The CDR3 DNA sequence: TGTGCCAGCAATCCTACCACGTCCCGCAATCAGCCCCAGCATTTT.

The chain is built from TRBV5-6 and TRBJ2-5, with 7 bases fitting TRBD1. V shed 0 bases and J 1 base; nucleotides not matched to a gene: 3. Germline CDR1 is SGHDT and CDR2 is YYEEEE. The CDR3 totals 15 residues. CDR3 loop: CASSLGQGFQETQYF. DNA of the CDR3: TGTGCCAGCAGCTTGGGACAGGGTTTCCAAGAGACCCAGTACTTC. The entire variable domain, with the rest obtained from reference TRBV5-6 and TRBJ2-5, is as follows: DAGVTQSPTHLIKTRGQQVTLRCSPKSGHDTVSWYQQALGQGPQFIFQYYEEEERQRGNFPDRFSGHQFPNYSSELNVNALLLGDSALYLCASSLGQGFQETQYFGPGTRLLVL.

A single count supports this clone. The chain combines TRBV30 with TRBJ1-1; 8 nucleotides line up with TRBD1. Germline V gene data show CDR1 as GTSNPN and CDR2 as SVGIG (reference sequence). J lost 6 bases, V lost 1 base, and 7 bases had no gene match. There are 14 residues in the CDR3. CDR3 residues: CAWSAGQGLSEAFF. The CDR3 DNA reads as TGTGCCTGGAGTGCAGGACAGGGCCTTTCTGAAGCTTTCTTT.

There are a few counts of this clone. V usage is TRBV29-1 and J usage is TRBJ2-6; D may be TRBD1 (6 bases). V dropped 3 bases and J dropped 2 bases, with 26 bases sitting between them. CDR3 length: 20 amino acids. The germline V gene has CDR1 SQVTM and CDR2 ANQGSEA. The CDR3 protein is CSVEVVRGTPNGAGANVLTF. The CDR3, as DNA: TGCAGCGTTGAGGTAGTCAGGGGAACCCCTAACGGTGCTGGGGCCAACGTCCTGACTTTC.

This clone was detected only a few times. The chain uses TRBV6-1 and TRBJ1-2, with 10 bases identical to TRBD1. Germline V CDR1 and CDR2: MNHNS, SASEGT. The CDR3 totals 14 residues. V lost 2 bases, J lost 8 bases, and 5 bases stayed unmatched. CDR3 nucleotides: TGTGCCAGCAGTGAATCGGGACAGGGGAAAGGCTACACCTTC. It encodes CASSESGQGKGYTF.

The chain is built from TRBV5-6 and TRBJ2-3; tentative D call: TRBD1 (6 bases). V dropped 4 bases and J dropped 0 bases, with 15 bases sitting between them. Germline V gene lookup returns CDR1 SGHDT and CDR2 YYEEEE. The CDR3 totals 16 residues. The CDR3 nucleotides are TGTGCCAGCAGCGGGTCAGGGGCCCGGAGCACAGATACGCAGTATTTT. Translation: CASSGSGARSTDTQYF.

The gene calls are TRBV6-5 and TRBJ2-2; D remains ambiguous. The germline CDR1 and CDR2 sequences are MNHEY and SVGAGI. V dropped 5 bases and J dropped 7 bases, with 11 bases sitting between them. The CDR3 extends over 13 amino acids. The CDR3 bases are TGTGCCAGCAGTAGGGCCCCGGGCGGGGAGCTGTTTTTT. It is translated as CASSRAPGGELFF.

The genes are TRBV11-2 and TRBJ2-1, with TRBD1 identical over 8 bases. The CDR3 has 12 amino acids. Germline assignment: CDR1 SGHAT and CDR2 FQNNGV. V lost 5 bases and J lost 11; bases outside the gene matches: 5. The CDR3 sequence is CASSPRTGQQFF. The CDR3, as DNA: TGTGCCAGCAGCCCACGGACAGGGCAGCAGTTCTTC.

The chain employs TRBV12-1 and TRBJ2-6; the D call of TRBD1 is as the table states it, not checked on the DNA. TRBV12-1 is deemed a pseudogene. The length of the CDR3 is 18 residues. CDR3 amino acids: CASSPSQGEGSGANVLTF. DNA for the CDR3: TGTGCCAGCAGCCCTTCACAGGGGGAAGGCTCTGGGGCCAACGTCCTGACTTTC.

This clone was seen only a few times. Other DNA sequences from this sample encode an identical CDR3 as well. This sequence joins TRBV25-1 and TRBJ1-2; D is possibly TRBD1 (5 bases). The V end was cut by 6 bases, the J end by 1 base, with 6 bases between. CDR3 length: 12 amino acids. Germline values: CDR1 MGHDK, CDR2 SYGVNS. CDR3 amino acids: CASSQGNYGYTF. The DNA for the CDR3 is TGTGCCAGCAGCCAGGGTAACTATGGCTACACCTTC.

This chain's CDR3 is CASSVSVGRGDANIQYF. The CDR3 nucleotides are TGTGCCAGCAGCGTATCGGTGGGCCGCGGGGATGCAAACATTCAGTACTTC. This sequence joins TRBV9 and TRBJ2-4, with D tentatively TRBD2 (6 bases). Germline CDR1 is SGDLS and CDR2 is YYNGEE. The CDR3 is 17 residues long. Trimming stripped 1 base from V and 6 bases from J, with 20 bases between. Based on the CDR3 plus reference TRBV9 and TRBJ2-4, the full variable domain is DSGVTQTPKHLITATGQRVTLRCSPRSGDLSVYWYQQSLDQGLQFLIQYYNGEERAKGNILERFSAQQFPDLHSELNLSSLELGDSALYFCASSVSVGRGDANIQYFGAGTRLSVL.

The count of this clone is one. The gene calls are TRBV6-1 and TRBJ2-5; 7 bases fit TRBD2. This CDR3 contains 15 residues. Germline values: CDR1 MNHNS, CDR2 SASEGT. V gave up 4 bases and J gave up 4 bases; unmatched junction bases: 9. The CDR3 coding sequence is TGTGCCAGCAGTGCCATGTGGGAGGGCCGAGAGACCCAGTACTTC. Residues: CASSAMWEGRETQYF.

The V and J genes are TRBV18 and TRBJ2-5; D is uncertain. This CDR3 is 14 amino acids long. The V gene's germline CDR1 is KGHSH and CDR2 LQKENI. V was clipped by 3 bases and J by 2 bases, with 10 bases between them. DNA for the CDR3: TGTGCCAGCTCACCCCGTTCAGATCAAGAGACCCAGTACTTC. Translating it yields CASSPRSDQETQYF.

This chain links TRBV6-1 with TRBJ2-1; TRBD1 matches at 7 bases. This CDR3 region has 13 residues. Trimming took 6 bases from V and 9 from J; bases not matched to a gene: 8. CDR1 and CDR2 (germline): MNHNS, SASEGT. This chain's CDR3 is CASRTTGVGEQFF. The CDR3 DNA reads as TGTGCCAGCAGAACCACAGGGGTGGGTGAGCAGTTCTTC.